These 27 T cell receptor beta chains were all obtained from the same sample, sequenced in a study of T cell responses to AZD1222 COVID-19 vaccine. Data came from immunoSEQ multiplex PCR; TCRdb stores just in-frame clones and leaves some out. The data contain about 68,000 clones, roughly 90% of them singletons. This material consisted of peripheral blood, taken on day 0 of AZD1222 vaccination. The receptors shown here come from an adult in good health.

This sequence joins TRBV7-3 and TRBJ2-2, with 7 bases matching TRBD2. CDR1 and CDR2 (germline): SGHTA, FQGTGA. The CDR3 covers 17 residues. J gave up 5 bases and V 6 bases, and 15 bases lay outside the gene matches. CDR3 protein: CASRPPSAGVGTGELFF. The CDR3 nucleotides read TGTGCCAGCAGGCCCCCATCGGCGGGAGTCGGGACCGGGGAGCTGTTTTTT.

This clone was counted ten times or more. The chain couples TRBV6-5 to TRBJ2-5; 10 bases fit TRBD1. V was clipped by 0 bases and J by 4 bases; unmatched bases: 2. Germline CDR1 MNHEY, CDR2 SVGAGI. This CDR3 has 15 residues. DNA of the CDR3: TGTGCCAGCAGTTACTCGACAGGGGGCGCAGAGACCCAGTACTTC. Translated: CASSYSTGGAETQYF.

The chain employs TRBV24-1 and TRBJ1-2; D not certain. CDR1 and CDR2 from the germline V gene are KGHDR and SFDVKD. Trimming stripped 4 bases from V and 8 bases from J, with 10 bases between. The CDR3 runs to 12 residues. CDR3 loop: CATSEHPGGYTF. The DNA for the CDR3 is TGTGCCACCAGTGAACACCCGGGGGGCTACACCTTC.

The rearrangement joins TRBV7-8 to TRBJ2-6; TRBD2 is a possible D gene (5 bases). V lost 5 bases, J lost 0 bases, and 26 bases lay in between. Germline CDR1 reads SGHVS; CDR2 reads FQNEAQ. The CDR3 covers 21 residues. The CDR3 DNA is TGTGCCAGCAGCCCCTCGAGGCGGCTAGCCGATCTTAGCTCTGGGGCCAACGTCCTGACTTTC. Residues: CASSPSRRLADLSSGANVLTF.

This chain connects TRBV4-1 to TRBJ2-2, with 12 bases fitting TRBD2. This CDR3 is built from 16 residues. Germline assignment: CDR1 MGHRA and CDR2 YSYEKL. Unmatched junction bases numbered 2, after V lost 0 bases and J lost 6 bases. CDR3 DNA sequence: TGCGCCAGCAGCCAAGATCCTAGCGGGAGGGCCGGGGAGCTGTTTTTT. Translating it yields CASSQDPSGRAGELFF.

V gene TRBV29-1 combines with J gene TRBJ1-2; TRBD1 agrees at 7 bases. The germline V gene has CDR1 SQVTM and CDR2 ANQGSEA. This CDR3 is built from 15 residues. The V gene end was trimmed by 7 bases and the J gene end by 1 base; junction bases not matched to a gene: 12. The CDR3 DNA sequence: TGCAGCGCCCACGGTCCTGGGACAGATAACTATGGCTACACCTTC. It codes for CSAHGPGTDNYGYTF. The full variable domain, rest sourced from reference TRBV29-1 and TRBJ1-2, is SAVISQKPSRDICQRGTSLTIQCQVDSQVTMMFWYRQQPGQSLTLIATANQGSEATYESGFVIDKFPISRPNLTFSTLTVSNMSPEDSSIYLCSAHGPGTDNYGYTFGSGTRLTVV.

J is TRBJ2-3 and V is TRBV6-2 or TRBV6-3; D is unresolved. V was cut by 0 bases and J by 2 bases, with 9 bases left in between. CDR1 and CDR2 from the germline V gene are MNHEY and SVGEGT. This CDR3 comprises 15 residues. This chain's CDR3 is CASSYSISYTDTQYF. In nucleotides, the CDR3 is TGTGCCAGCAGTTACTCGATTTCTTACACAGATACGCAGTATTTT.

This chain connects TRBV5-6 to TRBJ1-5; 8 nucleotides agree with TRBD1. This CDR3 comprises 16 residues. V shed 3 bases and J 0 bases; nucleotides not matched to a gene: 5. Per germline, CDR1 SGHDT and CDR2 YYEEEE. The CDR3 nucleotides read TGTGCCAGCAGCTGGGGACAGGTGAATAGCAATCAGCCCCAGCATTTT. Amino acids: CASSWGQVNSNQPQHF.

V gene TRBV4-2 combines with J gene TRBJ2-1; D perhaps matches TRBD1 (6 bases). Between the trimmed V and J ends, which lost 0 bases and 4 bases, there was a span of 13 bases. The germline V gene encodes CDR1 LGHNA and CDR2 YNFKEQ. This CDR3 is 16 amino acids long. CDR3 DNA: TGTGCCAGCAGCCAAGATGGGCAGGGGTCTTACAATGAGCAGTTCTTC. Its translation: CASSQDGQGSYNEQFF.

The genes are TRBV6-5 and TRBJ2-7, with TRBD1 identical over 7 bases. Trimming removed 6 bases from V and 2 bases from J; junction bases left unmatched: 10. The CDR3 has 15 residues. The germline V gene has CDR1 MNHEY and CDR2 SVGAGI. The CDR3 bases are TGTGCCAGCAGCCCCCAAGGGACAGCCACCTACGAGCAGTACTTC. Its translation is CASSPQGTATYEQYF.

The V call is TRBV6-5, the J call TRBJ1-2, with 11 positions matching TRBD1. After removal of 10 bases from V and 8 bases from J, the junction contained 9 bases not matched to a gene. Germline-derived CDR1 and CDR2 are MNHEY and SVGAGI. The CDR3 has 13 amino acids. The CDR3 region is CATEDRGQGGYTF. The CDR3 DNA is TGTGCCACCGAGGACAGGGGGCAAGGGGGCTACACCTTC.

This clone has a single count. The CDR3 nucleotides are TGTGCCAGTAGTATATGGCAAAGAAATGAAAAACTGTTTTTT. This encodes CASSIWQRNEKLFF. The chain has TRBV19 and TRBJ1-4; D is unresolved. V shed 2 bases and J shed 5 bases, with 9 bases lying between them. The CDR3 sequence is 14 residues long. In germline, CDR1 is LNHDA, CDR2 SQIVND (reference sequence).

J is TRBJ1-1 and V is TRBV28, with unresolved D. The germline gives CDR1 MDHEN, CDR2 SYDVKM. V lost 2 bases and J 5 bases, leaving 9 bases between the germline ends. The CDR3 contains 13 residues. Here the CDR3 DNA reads TGTGCCAGCAGTTTAGGGAGACCAACTGAAGCTTTCTTT. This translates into CASSLGRPTEAFF.

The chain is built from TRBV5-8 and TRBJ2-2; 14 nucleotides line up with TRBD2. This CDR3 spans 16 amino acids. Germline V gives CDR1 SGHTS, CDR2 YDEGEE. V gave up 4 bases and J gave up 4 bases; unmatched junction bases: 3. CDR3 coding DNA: TGTGCCAGCAGCGGGACTAGCGGGGGTTTCACCGGGGAGCTGTTTTTT. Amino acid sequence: CASSGTSGGFTGELFF.

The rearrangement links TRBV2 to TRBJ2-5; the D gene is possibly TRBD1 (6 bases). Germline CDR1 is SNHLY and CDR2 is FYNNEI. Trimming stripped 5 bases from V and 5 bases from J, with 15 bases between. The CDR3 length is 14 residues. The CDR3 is CASSKITGLETQYF. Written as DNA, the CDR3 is TGTGCCAGCAGTAAGATTACAGGGCTTGAGACCCAGTACTTC.

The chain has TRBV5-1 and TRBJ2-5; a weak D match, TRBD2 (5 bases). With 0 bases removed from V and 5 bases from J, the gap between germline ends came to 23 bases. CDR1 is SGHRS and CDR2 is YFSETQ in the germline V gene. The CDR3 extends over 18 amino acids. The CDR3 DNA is TGCGCCAGCAGCTTGGGGGTTGACTATGGCGGCACCAGGGAGACCCAGTACTTC. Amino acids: CASSLGVDYGGTRETQYF.

The CDR3 loop reads CASSPTGTRNTGELFF. The DNA for the CDR3 is TGTGCCAGCAGTCCAACCGGGACACGGAACACCGGGGAGCTGTTTTTT. The chain carries TRBV7-9 and TRBJ2-2; possible D gene TRBD1, 6 bases. V was clipped by 6 bases and J by 1 base, with 15 bases between them. This CDR3 spans 16 amino acids. CDR1 is SEHNR, CDR2 FQNEAQ, per germline (reference sequence).

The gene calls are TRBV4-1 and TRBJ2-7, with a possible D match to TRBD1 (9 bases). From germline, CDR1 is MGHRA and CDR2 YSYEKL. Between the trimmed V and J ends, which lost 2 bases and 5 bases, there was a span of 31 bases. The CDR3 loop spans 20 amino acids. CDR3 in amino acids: CASSQPRQGVITGRANEQYF. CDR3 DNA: TGCGCCAGCAGCCAACCTCGACAGGGGGTGATCACCGGGAGGGCCAACGAGCAGTACTTC.

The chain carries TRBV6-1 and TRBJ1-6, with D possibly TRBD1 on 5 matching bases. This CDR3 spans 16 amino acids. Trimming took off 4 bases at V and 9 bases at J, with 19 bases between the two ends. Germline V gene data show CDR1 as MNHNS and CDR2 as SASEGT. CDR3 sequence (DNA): TGTGCCAGCAGTGCGGGGGACGGGAGATTTCGTTCACCCCTCCACTTT. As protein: CASSAGDGRFRSPLHF.

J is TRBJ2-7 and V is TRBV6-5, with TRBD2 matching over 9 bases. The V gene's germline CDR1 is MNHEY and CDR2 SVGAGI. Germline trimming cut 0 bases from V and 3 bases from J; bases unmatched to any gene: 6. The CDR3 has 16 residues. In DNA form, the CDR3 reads TGTGCCAGCAGTTACTCGACCGGGACTAGCTTCTACGAGCAGTACTTC. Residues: CASSYSTGTSFYEQYF.

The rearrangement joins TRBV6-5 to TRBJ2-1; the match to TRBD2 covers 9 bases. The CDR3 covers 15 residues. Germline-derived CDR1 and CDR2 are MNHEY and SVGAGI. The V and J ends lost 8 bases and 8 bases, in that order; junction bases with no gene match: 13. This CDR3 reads CASGRLAGVVDEQFF. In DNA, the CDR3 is TGTGCCAGCGGGCGTTTAGCGGGAGTCGTAGATGAGCAGTTCTTC.

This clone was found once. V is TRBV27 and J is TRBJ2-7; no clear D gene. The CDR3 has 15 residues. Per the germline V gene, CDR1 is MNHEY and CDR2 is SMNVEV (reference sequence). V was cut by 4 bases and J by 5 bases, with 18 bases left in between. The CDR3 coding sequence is TGTGCCAGCAGTTCCCGCAGAATTACGAATGACGAGCAGTACTTC. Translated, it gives CASSSRRITNDEQYF.

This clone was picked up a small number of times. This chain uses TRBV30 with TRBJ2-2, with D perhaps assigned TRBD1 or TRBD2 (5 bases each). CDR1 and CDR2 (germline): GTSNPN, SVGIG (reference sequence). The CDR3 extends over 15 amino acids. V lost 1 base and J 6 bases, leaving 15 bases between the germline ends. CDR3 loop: CAWSGRDLIPGELFF. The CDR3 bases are TGTGCCTGGAGTGGCAGGGACCTAATCCCCGGGGAGCTGTTTTTT.

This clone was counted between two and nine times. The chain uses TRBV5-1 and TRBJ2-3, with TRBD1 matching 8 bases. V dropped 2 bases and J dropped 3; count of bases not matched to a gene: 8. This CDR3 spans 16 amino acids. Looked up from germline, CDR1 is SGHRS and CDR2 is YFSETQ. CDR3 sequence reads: CASSFSRTGSTDTQYF. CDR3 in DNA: TGCGCCAGCAGCTTTTCAAGGACAGGGTCGACAGATACGCAGTATTTT.

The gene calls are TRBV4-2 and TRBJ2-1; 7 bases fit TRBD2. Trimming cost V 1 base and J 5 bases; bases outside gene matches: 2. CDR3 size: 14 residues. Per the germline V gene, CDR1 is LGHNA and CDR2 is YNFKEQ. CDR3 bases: TGTGCCAGCAGCCAAGCTCTAGCGGACAATGAGCAGTTCTTC. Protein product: CASSQALADNEQFF.

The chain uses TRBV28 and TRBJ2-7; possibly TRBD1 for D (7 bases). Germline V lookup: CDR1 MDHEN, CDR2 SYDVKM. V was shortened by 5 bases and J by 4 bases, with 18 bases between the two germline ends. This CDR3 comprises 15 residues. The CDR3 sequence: CASSRGTGEAYEQYF. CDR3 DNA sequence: TGTGCCAGCAGTCGCGGAACAGGGGAGGCTTACGAGCAGTACTTC.

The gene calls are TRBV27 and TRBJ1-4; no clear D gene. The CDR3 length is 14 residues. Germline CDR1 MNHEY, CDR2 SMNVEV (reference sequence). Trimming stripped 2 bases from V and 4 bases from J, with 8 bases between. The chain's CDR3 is CASSLVGFNEKLFF. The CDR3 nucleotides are TGTGCCAGCAGTTTAGTAGGGTTTAATGAAAAACTGTTTTTT.